This TCR beta chain is from a study of blood T cells in healthy people across ages. This clonotype was observed many times. This CDR3 has 11 amino acids. V shed 5 bases and J shed 5 bases, with 9 bases lying between them. CDR1 is DFQATT and CDR2 is SNEGSKA in the germline V gene (reference sequence). Primed by a sample-barcoded 5' primer and a J-beta primer mix, a second PCR proceeded for roughly 6 to 12 cycles. Each CDR3 protein is one row after TCRdb ran MiXCR on the 5' RACE reads. The repertoire has about 1.6 million distinct CDR3 sequences, roughly 30% of them found once; the top ten carry roughly 10%.

This TCR derives from a woman aged 25 to 39 in good health. The chain combines TRBV20-1 with TRBJ2-5; D gene unclear. The specimen sequenced was blood. This CDR3 reads CSALRRETQYF. The CDR3 coding sequence is TGCAGTGCTCTACGTCGGGAGACCCAGTACTTC.